The 3 T cell receptor beta chains reported below all come from one sample, sequenced in a study of T-cell memory formation after mild COVID-19. TCRdb re-called the 5' RACE reads through MiXCR, storing one row per CDR3 protein. The sample yields 150,000 or so distinct CDR3 sequences, about 9.9% seen once. Sequencing was performed on PBMCs or a T cell subset sorted from them (not recorded which). These receptors all come from a man younger than 35 who had mild COVID-19 (a few samples of this study predate the infection). Cell type and time point are not known.

This clonotype was found a few times. The chain recombines TRBV20-1 with TRBJ1-5, with TRBD1 matching over 9 bases. Germline-derived CDR1 and CDR2 are DFQATT and SNEGSKA (reference sequence). J was trimmed by 5 bases and V by 6 bases; bases with no gene match: 11. This CDR3 contains 15 residues. The CDR3 nucleotides are TGCAGTGCAGTAACCGGGACAGGGCACGATCAGCCCCAGCATTTT. Residues: CSAVTGTGHDQPQHF.

The table lists this clonotype with a few counts. The J gene is TRBJ2-7, the V gene TRBV29-1; D is ambiguous. CDR3 length equals 11 residues. The germline V gene encodes CDR1 SQVTM and CDR2 ANQGSEA. Trimming stripped 7 bases from V and 4 bases from J, with 11 bases between. CDR3 sequence (DNA): TGCAGCGCCGGAGTAGGATACGAGCAGTACTTC. Encoded protein: CSAGVGYEQYF.

The chain uses TRBV20-1 and TRBJ1-1; D remains unclear. Trimming cost V 6 bases and J 6 bases, with 11 bases left between them. CDR1 DFQATT and CDR2 SNEGSKA come from the germline V gene (reference sequence). CDR3 length: 11 residues. Here the CDR3 DNA reads TGCAGTGCCCTTGGCCAGGCTGAAGCTTTCTTT. Translating gives CSALGQAEAFF.